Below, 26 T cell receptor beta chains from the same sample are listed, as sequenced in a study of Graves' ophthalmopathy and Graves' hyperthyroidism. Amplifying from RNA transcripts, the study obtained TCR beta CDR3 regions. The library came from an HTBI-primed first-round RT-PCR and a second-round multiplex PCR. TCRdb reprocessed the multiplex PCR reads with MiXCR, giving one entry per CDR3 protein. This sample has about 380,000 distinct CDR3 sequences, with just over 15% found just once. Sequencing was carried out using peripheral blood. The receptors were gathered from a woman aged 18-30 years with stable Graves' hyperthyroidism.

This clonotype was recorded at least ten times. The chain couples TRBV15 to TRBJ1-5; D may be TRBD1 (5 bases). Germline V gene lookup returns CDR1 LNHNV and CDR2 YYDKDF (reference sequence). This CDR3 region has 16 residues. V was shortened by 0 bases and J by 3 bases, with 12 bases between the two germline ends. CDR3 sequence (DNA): TGTGCCACCAGCAGAGATCCTCCAGGGTACAATCAGCCCCAGCATTTT. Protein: CATSRDPPGYNQPQHF.

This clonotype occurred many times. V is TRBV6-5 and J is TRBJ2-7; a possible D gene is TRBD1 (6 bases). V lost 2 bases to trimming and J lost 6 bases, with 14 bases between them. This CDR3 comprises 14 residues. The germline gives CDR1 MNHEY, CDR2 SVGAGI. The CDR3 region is CASSYTLGAGEQYF. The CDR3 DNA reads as TGTGCCAGCAGTTACACCCTGGGGGCGGGCGAGCAGTACTTC.

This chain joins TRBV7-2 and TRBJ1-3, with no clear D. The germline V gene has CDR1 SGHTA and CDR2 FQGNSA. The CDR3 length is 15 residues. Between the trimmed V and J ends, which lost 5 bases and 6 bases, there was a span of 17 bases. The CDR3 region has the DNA TGTGCCAGCAGCCCGGACGTCTCAGTTCTAAACACCATATATTTT. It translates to CASSPDVSVLNTIYF.

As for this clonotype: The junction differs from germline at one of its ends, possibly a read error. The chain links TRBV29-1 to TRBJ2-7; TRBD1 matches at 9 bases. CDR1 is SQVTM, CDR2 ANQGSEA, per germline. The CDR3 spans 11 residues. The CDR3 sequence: CSVEATGQGIF. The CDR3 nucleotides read TGCAGCGTTGAGGCGACTGGACAGGGGATCTTC.

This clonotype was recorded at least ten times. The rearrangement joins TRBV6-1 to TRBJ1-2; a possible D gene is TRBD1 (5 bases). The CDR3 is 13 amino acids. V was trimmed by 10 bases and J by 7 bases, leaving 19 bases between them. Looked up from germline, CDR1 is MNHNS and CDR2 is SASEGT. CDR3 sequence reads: CATRRWGRGGYTF. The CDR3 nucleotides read TGTGCCACTCGACGGTGGGGGAGGGGTGGCTACACCTTC.

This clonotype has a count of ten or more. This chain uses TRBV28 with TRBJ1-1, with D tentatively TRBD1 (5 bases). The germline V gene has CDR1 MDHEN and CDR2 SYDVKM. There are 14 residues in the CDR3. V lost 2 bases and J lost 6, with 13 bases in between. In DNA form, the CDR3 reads TGTGCCAGCAGTTTAGGCGGACGGGGCGCTGAAGCTTTCTTT. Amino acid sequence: CASSLGGRGAEAFF.

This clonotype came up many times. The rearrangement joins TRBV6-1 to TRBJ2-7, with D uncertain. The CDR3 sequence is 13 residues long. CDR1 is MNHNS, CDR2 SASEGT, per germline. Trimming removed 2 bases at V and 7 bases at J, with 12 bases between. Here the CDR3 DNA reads TGTGCCAGCAGTGAAATGCCCCTCTGGGAGCAGTACTTC. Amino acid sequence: CASSEMPLWEQYF.

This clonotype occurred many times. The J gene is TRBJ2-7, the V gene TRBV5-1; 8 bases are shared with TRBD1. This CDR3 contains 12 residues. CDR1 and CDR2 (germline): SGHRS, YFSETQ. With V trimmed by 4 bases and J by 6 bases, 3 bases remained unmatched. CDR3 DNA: TGCGCCAGCAGCAAGGACAGGGCCGAGCAGTACTTC. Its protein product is CASSKDRAEQYF.

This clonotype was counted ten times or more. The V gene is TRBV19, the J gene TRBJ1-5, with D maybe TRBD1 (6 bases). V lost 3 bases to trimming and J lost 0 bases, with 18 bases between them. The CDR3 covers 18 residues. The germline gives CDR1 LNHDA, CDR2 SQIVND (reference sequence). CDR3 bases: TGTGCCAGTAGTATCAGGACAGTGAACCTCCATAGCAATCAGCCCCAGCATTTT. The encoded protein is CASSIRTVNLHSNQPQHF.

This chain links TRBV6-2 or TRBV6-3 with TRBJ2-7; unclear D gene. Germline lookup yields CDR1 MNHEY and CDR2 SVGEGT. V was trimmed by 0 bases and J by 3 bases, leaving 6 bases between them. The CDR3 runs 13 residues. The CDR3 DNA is TGTGCCAGCAGTTACTCGACGGACTACGAGCAGTACTTC. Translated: CASSYSTDYEQYF.

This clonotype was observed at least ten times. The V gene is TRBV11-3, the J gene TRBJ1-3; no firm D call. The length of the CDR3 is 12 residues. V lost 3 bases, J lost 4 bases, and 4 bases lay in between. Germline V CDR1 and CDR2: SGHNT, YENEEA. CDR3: CASSFLGNTIYF. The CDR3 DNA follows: TGTGCCAGCAGCTTCCTAGGAAACACCATATATTTT. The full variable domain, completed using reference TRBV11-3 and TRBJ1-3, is EAGVVQSPRYKIIEKKQPVAFWCNPISGHNTLYWYLQNLGQGPELLIRYENEEAVDDSQLPKDRFSAERLKGVDSTLKIQPAELGDSAVYLCASSFLGNTIYFGEGSWLTVV.

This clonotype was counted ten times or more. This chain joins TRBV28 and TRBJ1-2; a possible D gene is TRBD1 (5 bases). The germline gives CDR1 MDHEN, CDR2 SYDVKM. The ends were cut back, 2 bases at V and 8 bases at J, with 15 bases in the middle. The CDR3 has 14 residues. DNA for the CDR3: TGTGCCAGCAGTTTAGGCGGGGACTCGGGGGGCTACACCTTC. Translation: CASSLGGDSGGYTF.

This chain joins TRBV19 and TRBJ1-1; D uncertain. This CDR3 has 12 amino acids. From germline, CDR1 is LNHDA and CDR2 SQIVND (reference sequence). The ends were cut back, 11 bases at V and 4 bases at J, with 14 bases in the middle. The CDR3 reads CASSVSGTEAFF. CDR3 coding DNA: TGTGCCTCCTCGGTGAGTGGCACTGAAGCTTTCTTT.

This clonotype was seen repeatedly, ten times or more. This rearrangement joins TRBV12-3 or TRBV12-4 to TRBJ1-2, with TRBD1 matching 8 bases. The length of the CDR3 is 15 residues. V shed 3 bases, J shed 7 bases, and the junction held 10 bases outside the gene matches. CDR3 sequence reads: CASSFGQGRRSGYTF. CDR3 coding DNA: TGTGCCAGCAGTTTCGGACAGGGTAGGAGAAGTGGCTACACCTTC.

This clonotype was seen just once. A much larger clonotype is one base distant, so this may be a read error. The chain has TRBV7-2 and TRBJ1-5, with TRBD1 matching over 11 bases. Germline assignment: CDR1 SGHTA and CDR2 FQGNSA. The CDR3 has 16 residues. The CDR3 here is CASSVADRGPNQPQHF. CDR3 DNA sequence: TGTGCCAGCAGCGTAGCGGACAGGGGGCCAAATCAGCCCCAGCATTTT.

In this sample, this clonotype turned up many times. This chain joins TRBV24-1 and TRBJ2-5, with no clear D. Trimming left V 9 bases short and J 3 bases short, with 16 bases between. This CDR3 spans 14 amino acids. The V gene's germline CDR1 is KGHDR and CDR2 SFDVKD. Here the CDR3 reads CATSDDTSEETQYF. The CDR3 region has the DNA TGTGCCACCTCTGATGATACCTCTGAAGAGACCCAGTACTTC.

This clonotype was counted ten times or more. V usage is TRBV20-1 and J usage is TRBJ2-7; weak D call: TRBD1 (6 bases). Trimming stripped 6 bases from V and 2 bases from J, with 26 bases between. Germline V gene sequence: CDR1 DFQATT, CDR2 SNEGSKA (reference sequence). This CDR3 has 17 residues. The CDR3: CSAKQGIGANNTYEQYF. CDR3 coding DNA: TGCAGTGCGAAACAGGGAATTGGGGCCAATAACACCTACGAGCAGTACTTC.

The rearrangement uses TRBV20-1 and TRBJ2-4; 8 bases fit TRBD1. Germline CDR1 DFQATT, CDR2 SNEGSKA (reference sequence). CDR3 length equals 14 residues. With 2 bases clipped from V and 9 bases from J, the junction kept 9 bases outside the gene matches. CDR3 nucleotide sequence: TGCAGTGCTAGACCGACGACAGGGGACTCCATTCAGTACTTC. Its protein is CSARPTTGDSIQYF.

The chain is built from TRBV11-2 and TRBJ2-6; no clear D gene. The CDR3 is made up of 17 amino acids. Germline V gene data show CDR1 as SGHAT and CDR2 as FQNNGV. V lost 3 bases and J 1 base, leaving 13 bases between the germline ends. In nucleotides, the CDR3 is TGTGCCAGCAGCTTTGATTATGGGATGTCTGGGGCCAACGTCCTGACTTTC. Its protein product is CASSFDYGMSGANVLTF.

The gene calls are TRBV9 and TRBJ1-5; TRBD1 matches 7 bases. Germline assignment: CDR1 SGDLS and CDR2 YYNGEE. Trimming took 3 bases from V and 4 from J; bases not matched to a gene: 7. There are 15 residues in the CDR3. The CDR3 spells CASSAGDSPNQPQHF. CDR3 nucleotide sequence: TGTGCCAGCAGCGCCGGGGACAGCCCAAATCAGCCCCAGCATTTT.

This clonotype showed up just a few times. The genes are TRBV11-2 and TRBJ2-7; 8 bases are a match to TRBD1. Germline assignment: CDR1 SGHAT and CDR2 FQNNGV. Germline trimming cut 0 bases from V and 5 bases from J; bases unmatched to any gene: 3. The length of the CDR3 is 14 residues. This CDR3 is CASSLDPDRDEQYF. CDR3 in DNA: TGTGCCAGCAGCTTAGACCCGGACAGGGACGAGCAGTACTTC.

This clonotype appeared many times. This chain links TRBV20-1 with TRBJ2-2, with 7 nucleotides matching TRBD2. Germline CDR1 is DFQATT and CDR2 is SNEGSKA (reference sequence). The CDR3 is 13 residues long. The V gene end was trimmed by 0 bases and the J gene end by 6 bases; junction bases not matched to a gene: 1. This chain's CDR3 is CSARDRGAGELFF. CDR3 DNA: TGCAGTGCTAGAGATCGGGGGGCCGGGGAGCTGTTTTTT.

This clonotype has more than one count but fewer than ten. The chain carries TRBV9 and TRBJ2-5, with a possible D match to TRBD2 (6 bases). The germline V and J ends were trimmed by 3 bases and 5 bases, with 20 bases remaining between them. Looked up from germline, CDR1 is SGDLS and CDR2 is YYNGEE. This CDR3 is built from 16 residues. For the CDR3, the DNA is TGTGCCAGCAGCGGTCGGACTACCAATCCGTCGGAGACCCAGTACTTC. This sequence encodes CASSGRTTNPSETQYF.

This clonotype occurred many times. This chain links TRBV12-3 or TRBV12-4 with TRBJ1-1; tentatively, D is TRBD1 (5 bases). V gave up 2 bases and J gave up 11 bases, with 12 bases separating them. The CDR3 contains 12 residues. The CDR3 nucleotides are TGTGCCAGCAGTTTACGCCTGGGGACGGCTTTCTTT. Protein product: CASSLRLGTAFF.

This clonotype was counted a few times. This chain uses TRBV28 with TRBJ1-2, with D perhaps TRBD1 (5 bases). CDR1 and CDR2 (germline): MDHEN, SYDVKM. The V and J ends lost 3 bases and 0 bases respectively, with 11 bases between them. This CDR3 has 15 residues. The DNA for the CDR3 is TGTGCCAGCAGTTTCCCCCGGGGGGCTAACTATGGCTACACCTTC. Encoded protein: CASSFPRGANYGYTF.

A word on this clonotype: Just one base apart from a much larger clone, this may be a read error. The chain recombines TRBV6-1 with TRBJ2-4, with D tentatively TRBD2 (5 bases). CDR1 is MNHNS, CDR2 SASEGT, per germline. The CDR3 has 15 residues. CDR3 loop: CASSPYGVAKNVQYF. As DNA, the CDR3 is TGTGCCAGCAGCCCGTACGGGGTAGCCAAAAACGTTCAGTACTTC.